This T cell receptor (beta chain) was captured by sequencing in a study of blood T cell repertoires in COVID-19. As for the study in general: There were acute and convalescent COVID-19 samples, and they came from the United States, Italy and Spain. The cDNA or gDNA used as material had been derived from T cells, B-cell-depleted T cells, or PBMCs.

Study processing details: Counts of nucleated cells, estimated from reference gene primer amplification, were obtained. Assay: immunoSEQ multiplex PCR; the TCRdb copy retains only in-frame clones and omits some. V and J calls and clone size are given by that table; D and trimming were obtained from the DNA. In the table there are some 280,000 clones, about 91% of which are singletons. Germline V gene sequence: CDR1 SGHAT, CDR2 FQNNGV. The J segment lost 10 bases and the V segment lost 0 bases, leaving 5 bases of the junction unmatched. The CDR3 contains 13 residues. The clonotype originates from a woman in her sixties with acute or convalescent COVID-19. The genes are TRBV11-2 and TRBJ1-1; TRBD1 aligns across 7 bases. Sequencing was done on a sample of peripheral blood. CDR3 nucleotide sequence: TGTGCCAGCAGCTTAGAAACAGGGGAGGCAGCTTTCTTT. Residues: CASSLETGEAAFF.